The 20 T cell receptor beta chains below all came from one sample that was sequenced in a study of blood T cell repertoires in COVID-19. This table comes from immunoSEQ multiplex PCR, and its TCRdb copy is limited to in-frame clones, with some not included. The table lists 400,000 to 550,000 clones, roughly 91% of them singletons. The sample comprised peripheral blood. These receptors were taken from a woman aged 30 to 39 with acute or convalescent COVID-19.

The chain carries TRBV5-6 and TRBJ2-3, with no clear D. The germline CDR1 and CDR2 sequences are SGHDT and YYEEEE. V gave up 4 bases and J gave up 10 bases, with 13 bases separating them. CDR3 length equals 12 residues. CDR3 sequence (DNA): TGTGCCAGCAGCGAGACTTCGTGGGCGCAGTATTTT. Its translation: CASSETSWAQYF.

The rearrangement uses TRBV28 and TRBJ1-5; D not certain. Per germline, CDR1 MDHEN and CDR2 SYDVKM. This CDR3 comprises 18 residues. V lost 4 bases to trimming and J lost 0 bases, with 19 bases between them. CDR3 DNA sequence: TGTGCCAGCAGTTCCTTCCCCCAGACACTTTCTAGCAATCAGCCCCAGCATTTT. Amino acid sequence: CASSSFPQTLSSNQPQHF.

This clone was observed a single time. The V call is TRBV2, the J call TRBJ1-2; 8 positions agree with TRBD1. V trimming: 7 bases; J trimming: 8 bases; junction bases outside the gene matches: 12. Looked up from germline, CDR1 is SNHLY and CDR2 is FYNNEI. The CDR3 loop spans 14 amino acids. The CDR3 DNA reads as TGTGCCAGCACCCGTCTGACAGGGGTCAGGGGCTACACCTTC. Protein: CASTRLTGVRGYTF.

The chain has TRBV9 and TRBJ1-6; D is unclear. The CDR3 sequence is 13 residues long. Germline values: CDR1 SGDLS, CDR2 YYNGEE. Trimming took 0 bases from V and 7 from J, leaving 5 bases between them. CDR3 in DNA: TGTGCCAGCAGCGTAGACATCAATTCACCCCTCCACTTT. It yields the protein CASSVDINSPLHF.

The chain uses TRBV28 and TRBJ2-3; D is uncertain. V was shortened by 7 bases and J by 7 bases, with 18 bases between the two germline ends. CDR3 size: 14 residues. Germline lookup yields CDR1 MDHEN and CDR2 SYDVKM. CDR3 loop: CASTDLGMRNTQYF. DNA for the CDR3: TGTGCCAGCACCGATTTGGGCATGAGAAATACGCAGTATTTT.

V usage is TRBV5-1 and J usage is TRBJ2-3, with 15 bases that match TRBD2. This CDR3 contains 17 residues. CDR1 is SGHRS and CDR2 is YFSETQ in the germline V gene. With V trimmed by 0 bases and J by 3 bases, 2 bases remained unmatched. CDR3 sequence (DNA): TGCGCCAGCAGCTTGGTCGGGACTAGCGGGGGGACAGATACGCAGTATTTT. It specifies CASSLVGTSGGTDTQYF.

V and J are TRBV30 and TRBJ2-7; no reliable D call. Germline V gene sequence: CDR1 GTSNPN, CDR2 SVGIG (reference sequence). V lost 2 bases and J lost 3, with 8 bases in between. The CDR3 covers 12 residues. CDR3 sequence reads: CAWSSQDYEQYF. The CDR3 bases are TGTGCCTGGAGTTCTCAGGACTACGAGCAGTACTTC.

The chain has TRBV7-2 and TRBJ2-7, with D possibly matching TRBD2 (5 bases). Germline V CDR1 and CDR2: SGHTA, FQGNSA. Trimming removed 6 bases from V and 11 bases from J, with 14 bases in between. The CDR3 covers 11 residues. As DNA, the CDR3 is TGTGCCAGCAGACTAGAAGGACTCAAGTACTTC. Translating it yields CASRLEGLKYF.

V usage is TRBV27 and J usage is TRBJ2-3, with D tentatively TRBD1 (6 bases). Germline lookup yields CDR1 MNHEY and CDR2 SMNVEV (reference sequence). V gave up 5 bases and J gave up 4 bases, with 10 bases separating them. The CDR3 loop spans 13 amino acids. The DNA for the CDR3 is TGTGCCAGCAGTATACAGGGAGCAGATACGCAGTATTTT. It yields the protein CASSIQGADTQYF.

Only one count was recorded for this clone. The gene calls are TRBV6-6 and TRBJ1-5; TRBD1 agrees at 10 bases. The CDR3 spans 14 residues. Looked up from germline, CDR1 is MNHNY and CDR2 is SVGAGI (reference sequence). After removal of 6 bases from V and 6 bases from J, the junction contained 5 bases not matched to a gene. The CDR3 DNA follows: TGTGCCAGCAGCCCGACAGGGGGCGGTCAGCCCCAGCATTTT. Translated, it gives CASSPTGGGQPQHF.

The rearrangement joins TRBV12-5 to TRBJ2-7, with a weak D call TRBD1 (6 bases). The germline V and J ends were trimmed by 5 bases and 2 bases, with 16 bases remaining between them. This CDR3 is 15 amino acids long. CDR1 is LGHNT and CDR2 is FRNRAP in the germline V gene. The CDR3 is CASGQSGQNPYEQYF. The CDR3 bases are TGTGCTAGTGGTCAGAGCGGACAGAACCCCTACGAGCAGTACTTC.

The V call is TRBV6-5, the J call TRBJ1-5, with TRBD1 matching over 8 bases. CDR3 size: 15 residues. V was pared by 7 bases and J by 2 bases, with 7 bases of the junction left unmatched. The germline V gene has CDR1 MNHEY and CDR2 SVGAGI. CDR3 residues: CASITGQAGNQPQHF. The DNA for the CDR3 is TGTGCCAGCATCACGGGACAGGCGGGCAATCAGCCCCAGCATTTT.

This rearrangement joins TRBV3-1 (or the pseudogene TRBV3-2) to TRBJ1-2, with D uncertain. This CDR3 contains 13 residues. The germline V gene has CDR1 LGHDT and CDR2 YNNKEL (reference sequence). With 2 bases removed from V and 3 bases from J, the gap between germline ends came to 7 bases. The CDR3 region has the DNA TGTGCCAGCAGCCAAACAGCATACTATGGCTACACCTTC. Translating it yields CASSQTAYYGYTF.

This clone was counted between two and nine times. The V gene is TRBV4-1, the J gene TRBJ1-5; 7 positions match TRBD1. The V segment lost 3 bases and the J segment 1 base; nucleotides outside the gene matches: 6. CDR3 size: 16 residues. CDR1 MGHRA and CDR2 YSYEKL come from the germline V gene. CDR3 in amino acids: CASSHPGGLSNQPQHF. CDR3 coding DNA: TGCGCCAGCAGCCATCCAGGGGGGTTGAGCAATCAGCCCCAGCATTTT.

In nucleotides, the CDR3 is TGTGCCTGGAGTGTACACAGGGTCGGGACCGGGGAGCTGTTTTTT. Translated: CAWSVHRVGTGELFF. This chain connects TRBV30 to TRBJ2-2; a possible D gene is TRBD1 (6 bases). V lost 0 bases, J lost 5 bases, and 13 bases lay in between. The CDR3 length is 15 residues. Germline CDR1 is GTSNPN and CDR2 is SVGIG (reference sequence). The entire variable domain, with the rest obtained from reference TRBV30 and TRBJ2-2, is as follows: SQTIHQWPATLVQPVGSPLSLECTVEGTSNPNLYWYRQAAGRGLQLLFYSVGIGQISSEVPQNLSASRPQDRQFILSSKKLLLSDSGFYLCAWSVHRVGTGELFFGEGSRLTVL.

V usage is TRBV9 and J usage is TRBJ2-1; D gene ambiguous. The CDR3 sequence is 15 residues long. V shed 2 bases and J shed 0 bases, with 9 bases lying between them. From germline, CDR1 is SGDLS and CDR2 YYNGEE. The CDR3 protein is CASSVLDFSYNEQFF. CDR3 in DNA: TGTGCCAGCAGCGTGCTCGACTTCTCCTACAATGAGCAGTTCTTC.

This rearrangement joins TRBV20-1 to TRBJ1-1, with D hard to call. Germline CDR1 and CDR2: DFQATT and SNEGSKA (reference sequence). V was pared by 6 bases and J by 3 bases, with 14 bases between. The CDR3 is made up of 13 amino acids. This CDR3 reads CSASSPTDTEAFF. DNA of the CDR3: TGCAGTGCGAGTAGCCCCACGGACACTGAAGCTTTCTTT.

The chain employs TRBV5-1 and TRBJ2-2; TRBD1 aligns across 8 bases. CDR1 SGHRS and CDR2 YFSETQ come from the germline V gene. CDR3 length: 19 amino acids. Germline trimming cut 7 bases from V and 0 bases from J; bases unmatched to any gene: 17. CDR3 amino acids: CASSPGQGVGFTNTGELFF. DNA for the CDR3: TGCGCCAGCTCCCCCGGACAGGGCGTCGGCTTTACGAACACCGGGGAGCTGTTTTTT.

This chain links TRBV2 with TRBJ2-6; D ambiguous. V lost 4 bases, J lost 1 base, and 8 bases lay in between. The CDR3 covers 15 residues. Germline assignment: CDR1 SNHLY and CDR2 FYNNEI. CDR3 DNA: TGTGCCAGCAGTGCCCTTGTTTCTGGGGCCAACGTCCTGACTTTC. Its translation is CASSALVSGANVLTF.

Of note for this clone: This sample also contains other DNA sequences that code for the same CDR3. CDR3 residues: CSARAGYEQYF. CDR3 nucleotides: TGCAGTGCTAGAGCAGGGTACGAGCAGTACTTC. This sequence joins TRBV20-1 and TRBJ2-7, with D perhaps matching TRBD1 (5 bases). This CDR3 has 11 residues. Germline-derived CDR1 and CDR2 are DFQATT and SNEGSKA (reference sequence). Trimming left V 1 base short and J 4 bases short, with 5 bases between.